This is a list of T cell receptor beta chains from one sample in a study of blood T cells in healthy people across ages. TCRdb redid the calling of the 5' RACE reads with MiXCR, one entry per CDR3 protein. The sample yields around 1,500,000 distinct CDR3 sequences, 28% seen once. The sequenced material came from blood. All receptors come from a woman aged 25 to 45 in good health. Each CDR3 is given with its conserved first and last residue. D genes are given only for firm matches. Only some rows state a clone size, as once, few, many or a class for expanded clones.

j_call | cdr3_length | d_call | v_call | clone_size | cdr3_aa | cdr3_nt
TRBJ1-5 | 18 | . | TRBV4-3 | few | CASSPRERFGGRNQPQHF | TGCGCCAGCAGTCCCAGGGAGAGGTTTGGGGGTCGCAATCAGCCCCAGCATTTT
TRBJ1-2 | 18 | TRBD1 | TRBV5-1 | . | CASSPTGTGATANYGYTF | TGCGCCAGCAGCCCAACCGGGACAGGGGCAACGGCTAACTATGGCTACACCTTC
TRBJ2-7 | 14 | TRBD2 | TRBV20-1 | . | CSARDAGTRDEQYF | TGCAGTGCTAGAGACGCCGGGACTAGGGACGAGCAGTACTTC
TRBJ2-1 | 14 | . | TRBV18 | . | CASSSGTLLNGQFF | TGTGCCAGCTCGTCCGGGACTCTCTTGAATGGGCAGTTCTTC
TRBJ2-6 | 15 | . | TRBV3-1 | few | CASSPYLSGANVLTF | TGTGCCAGCAGCCCCTACCTTTCTGGGGCCAACGTCCTGACTTTC
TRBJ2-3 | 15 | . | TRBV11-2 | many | CASSLEYSFTDTQYF | TGTGCCAGCAGCTTAGAATACTCGTTCACAGATACGCAGTATTTT
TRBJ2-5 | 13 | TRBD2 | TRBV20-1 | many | CSAPGGARKTQYF | TGCAGTGCTCCGGGGGGGGCTCGAAAGACCCAGTACTTC
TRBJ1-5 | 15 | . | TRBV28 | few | CASSLGLGRSNRQHF | TGTGCCAGCAGTTTGGGATTAGGGAGAAGTAATCGCCAGCATTTT
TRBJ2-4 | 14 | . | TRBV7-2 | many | CASSLGVAKNIQYF | TGTGCCAGCAGCTTAGGGGTAGCCAAAAACATTCAGTACTTC
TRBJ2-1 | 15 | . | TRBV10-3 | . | CATKGPGGDYNEQFF | TGTGCCACCAAGGGTCCCGGCGGGGACTACAATGAGCAGTTCTTC
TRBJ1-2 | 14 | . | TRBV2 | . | CASGEAGGLYGYTF | TGTGCCAGCGGCGAGGCCGGAGGGCTCTATGGCTACACCTTC
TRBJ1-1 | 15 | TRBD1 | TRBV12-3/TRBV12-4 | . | CASSLPGRGLAEAFF | TGTGCCAGCAGTTTACCCGGGAGGGGGCTCGCTGAAGCTTTCTTT
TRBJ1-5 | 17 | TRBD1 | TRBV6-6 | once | CSSSYSRTGISNQPQHF | TGTTCCAGCAGTTACTCGAGGACAGGAATTAGCAATCAGCCCCAGCATTTT
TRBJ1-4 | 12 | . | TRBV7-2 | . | CASAGATEKLFF | TGTGCCTCGGCAGGGGCGACTGAAAAACTGTTTTTT
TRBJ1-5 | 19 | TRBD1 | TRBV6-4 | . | CASETRQGHSGGSNRPQHF | TGTGCCAGCGAAACCCGACAGGGCCACTCAGGAGGTAGCAATCGGCCCCAGCATTTT
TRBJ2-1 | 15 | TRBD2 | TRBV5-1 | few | CASTYGTSGGGEQFF | TGCGCCAGCACTTACGGGACTAGCGGGGGCGGGGAGCAGTTCTTC
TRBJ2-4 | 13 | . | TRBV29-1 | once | CSVGTGQGDIQYF | TGCAGCGTCGGGACTGGGCAAGGGGACATTCAGTACTTC
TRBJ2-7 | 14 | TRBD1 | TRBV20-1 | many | CSARTGTGIDEQYF | TGCAGTGCTAGGACCGGGACAGGCATTGACGAGCAGTACTTC
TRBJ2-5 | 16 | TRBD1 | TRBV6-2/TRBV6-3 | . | CASSIRQGLLPTEQYF | TGTGCCAGCAGTATCCGACAGGGCCTTTTACCCACGGAGCAGTACTTC
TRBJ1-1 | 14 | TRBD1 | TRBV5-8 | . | CASSFRDSRTEAFF | TGTGCCAGCAGCTTCCGGGACAGTAGAACTGAAGCTTTCTTT
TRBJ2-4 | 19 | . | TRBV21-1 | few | CASRRLAALSGGAKNIQYF | TGTGCCAGCAGAAGGTTGGCGGCTTTGAGCGGAGGGGCCAAAAACATTCAGTACTTC
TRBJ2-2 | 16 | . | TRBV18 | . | CASSPPVRWNTGELFF | TGTGCCAGCTCACCACCGGTTCGTTGGAACACCGGGGAGCTGTTTTTT
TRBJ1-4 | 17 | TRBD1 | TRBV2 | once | CASSSLLLTGGNEKLFF | TGTGCCAGCAGTTCCCTTCTTTTGACAGGGGGGAATGAAAAACTGTTTTTT
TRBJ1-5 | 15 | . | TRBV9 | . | CASSVSSENDQPQHF | TGTGCCAGCAGCGTTTCATCAGAAAACGATCAGCCCCAGCATTTT
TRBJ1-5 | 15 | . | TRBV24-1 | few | CATSDPAFSNQPQHF | TGTGCCACCAGTGATCCAGCCTTTAGCAATCAGCCCCAGCATTTT
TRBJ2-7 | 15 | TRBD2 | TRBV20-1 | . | CSASPPSGGSGEQYF | TGCAGTGCTAGTCCTCCTAGCGGGGGAAGTGGCGAGCAGTACTTC
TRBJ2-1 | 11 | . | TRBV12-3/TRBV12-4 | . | CASSLGLDQFF | TGTGCCAGCAGTTTAGGACTAGACCAGTTCTTC
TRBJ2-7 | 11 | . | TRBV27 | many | CASSFGVEQYF | TGTGCCAGCAGCTTTGGGGTCGAGCAGTACTTC
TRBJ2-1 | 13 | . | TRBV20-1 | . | CSARPPNGPQQFF | TGCAGTGCGAGACCGCCTAACGGGCCACAGCAGTTCTTC
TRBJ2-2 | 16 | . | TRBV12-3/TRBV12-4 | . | CASSLMAVGAWGELFF | TGTGCCAGCAGTTTAATGGCGGTCGGCGCTTGGGGGGAGCTGTTTTTT
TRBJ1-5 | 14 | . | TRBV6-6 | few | CASSYGPNNQPQHF | TGTGCCAGCAGTTACGGGCCTAACAATCAGCCCCAGCATTTT